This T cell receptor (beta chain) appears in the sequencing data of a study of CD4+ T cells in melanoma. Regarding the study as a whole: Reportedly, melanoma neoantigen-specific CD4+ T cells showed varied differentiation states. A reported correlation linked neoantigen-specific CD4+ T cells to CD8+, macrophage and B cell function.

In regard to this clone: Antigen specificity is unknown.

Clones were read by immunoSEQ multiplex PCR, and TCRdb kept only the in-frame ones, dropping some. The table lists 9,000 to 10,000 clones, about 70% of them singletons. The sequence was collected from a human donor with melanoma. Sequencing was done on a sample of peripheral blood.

For the CDR3, the DNA is TGTGCCAGCAGTTCATCACCGCAAAAGGGGGCGCCGTTTTGGGAGCAGTACTTC. Its protein is CASSSSPQKGAPFWEQYF. This sequence joins TRBV28 and TRBJ2-7, with 7 nucleotides matching TRBD1. After removal of 4 bases from V and 7 bases from J, the junction contained 22 bases not matched to a gene. CDR1 MDHEN and CDR2 SYDVKM come from the germline V gene. The CDR3 loop spans 18 amino acids. Supplemented by reference TRBV28 and TRBJ2-7, the full variable domain reads DVKVTQSSRYLVKRTGEKVFLECVQDMDHENMFWYRQDPGLGLRLIYFSYDVKMKEKGDIPEGYSVSREKKERFSLILESASTNQTSMYLCASSSSPQKGAPFWEQYFGPGTRLTVT.